The clone carrying this T cell receptor (beta chain) was detected once. Trimming removed 3 bases from V and 2 bases from J, with 4 bases in between. The CDR3 extends over 13 amino acids. Germline CDR1 reads SEHNR; CDR2 reads FQNEAQ (reference sequence). This specimen belongs to a study of blood T cell repertoires in COVID-19. The wider study: From T cells, B-cell-depleted T cells, or PBMCs came the material, which was cDNA or gDNA.

In the original analysis: Reference gene primers were amplified, and this amplification served to estimate nucleated cell counts. The table came from immunoSEQ multiplex PCR; TCRdb's copy has only in-frame clones and leaves some out. V and J calls and clone size come straight from that table; D and trimming were deduced from the DNA. The sample yields about 180,000 clones, approximately 80% seen once. Participants were aged about 18 to 100 years, lived in 20 to 25 US areas, and enrolled virtually. The chain recombines TRBV7-9 with TRBJ1-4; D is uncertain. The sequenced sample was PBMCs or T cells enriched from blood (not recorded which). This receptor was obtained from a man between 45 and 60 years old who had recovered from COVID-19. Here the CDR3 DNA reads TGTGCCAGCAGCTTTTCGACTAATGAAAAACTGTTTTTT. Translating gives CASSFSTNEKLFF.